This T cell receptor beta chain is drawn from a study of blood T cells in healthy people across ages. Findings and caveats of the study: When set beside aged donors, long-lived donors presented more naive CD4+ cells and higher diversity. Researchers report that TCR beta diversity correlated strongly with naive T cell percentage. Per million T cells, TCR beta diversity dropped roughly linearly as age increased.

The CDR3 loop spans 16 amino acids. V lost 0 bases and J lost 5; bases outside the gene matches: 3. Turning to this clonotype: Its antigen is currently unknown.

Next came a second PCR, run for about 6 to 12 cycles, which used a sample-barcoded 5' primer along with a J-beta primer mix. Using its own MiXCR run on the 5' RACE reads, TCRdb lists one record per CDR3 protein. Of around 1,900,000 distinct CDR3 sequences in the sample, around 40% were seen once. The sequence derives from a human donor in good health. What was sequenced was blood. This rearrangement joins TRBV12-3 or TRBV12-4 to TRBJ2-3; 12 positions match TRBD1. CDR3 bases: TGTGCCAGCAGTTTAGCGGGACAGGGGGCGAGAGATACGCAGTATTTT. Translating it yields CASSLAGQGARDTQYF.